These 21 T cell receptor beta chains came from one sample sequenced in a study of follicular helper T cells after annual influenza vaccination. Documented time point: 2015-2016 season, pre-vaccination. Profiled with immunoSEQ multiplex PCR; TCRdb holds only in-frame clones, not every one. The sample contains 9,500 to 15,000 clones, roughly 80% of which appear only once. This material consisted of CXCR5+ CD38- circulating T follicular helper cells from blood, taken on the day of influenza vaccination. Subset given: circulating Tfh, non-naive CD4+CXCR5+PD-1+ (ICOS+CD38+ or ICOS-CD38-). The origin of the receptors is an adult who received the influenza vaccine.

The V call is TRBV5-1, the J call TRBJ1-1; 7 positions agree with TRBD1. Germline V gene data show CDR1 as SGHRS and CDR2 as YFSETQ. The CDR3 consists of 14 residues. The junction had 9 bases not matched to a gene; V was cut back by 6 bases and J by 4 bases. CDR3 coding DNA: TGCGCCAGCATGGGAGGGGGCAGTGGCACTGAAGCTTTCTTT. As protein: CASMGGGSGTEAFF.

V and J are TRBV5-1 and TRBJ2-1; D gene ambiguous. The V end lost 0 bases, the J end lost 3 bases, and 10 bases lay between the germline ends. Germline V gene lookup returns CDR1 SGHRS and CDR2 YFSETQ. The CDR3 is made up of 15 amino acids. CDR3 in amino acids: CASSLGAANYNEQFF. In nucleotides, the CDR3 is TGCGCCAGCAGCTTGGGGGCAGCGAACTACAATGAGCAGTTCTTC. Full variable domain (missing parts from reference TRBV5-1 and TRBJ2-1): KAGVTQTPRYLIKTRGQQVTLSCSPISGHRSVSWYQQTPGQGLQFLFEYFSETQRNKGNFPGRFSGRQFSNSRSEMNVSTLELGDSALYLCASSLGAANYNEQFFGPGTRLTVL.

This chain connects TRBV28 to TRBJ2-1; 8 bases align to TRBD1. CDR1 is MDHEN, CDR2 SYDVKM, per germline. The CDR3 has 15 residues. Trimming at V came to 7 bases and at J to 7 bases, leaving 12 bases not matched to a gene. The CDR3 region is CASTTNRGARNEQFF. DNA for the CDR3: TGTGCCAGCACCACAAACAGGGGGGCCCGGAATGAGCAGTTCTTC. Full variable domain (rest looked up from reference TRBV28 and TRBJ2-1): DVKVTQSSRYLVKRTGEKVFLECVQDMDHENMFWYRQDPGLGLRLIYFSYDVKMKEKGDIPEGYSVSREKKERFSLILESASTNQTSMYLCASTTNRGARNEQFFGPGTRLTVL.

The CDR3, as DNA: TGTGCCAGCAGCCCCCAGGGACAGGGGTCCTACGAGCAGTACTTC. Translation gives CASSPQGQGSYEQYF. The J gene is TRBJ2-7, the V gene TRBV7-3; 10 bases match TRBD1. Unmatched junction bases numbered 5, after V lost 5 bases and J lost 1 base. Germline V gives CDR1 SGHTA, CDR2 FQGTGA. The CDR3 runs to 15 residues.

This clone was counted a single time. The chain is built from TRBV29-1 and TRBJ2-3; D is possibly TRBD2 (7 bases). This CDR3 is 14 amino acids long. V lost 5 bases and J 2 bases, leaving 14 bases between the germline ends. Germline V gene lookup returns CDR1 SQVTM and CDR2 ANQGSEA. The CDR3 loop is CSVLAGATTDTQYF. In DNA form, the CDR3 reads TGCAGCGTTCTCGCGGGGGCCACCACAGATACGCAGTATTTT.

This chain joins TRBV18 and TRBJ2-5; either TRBD1 or TRBD2 may fit D (6 bases each). V was clipped by 4 bases and J by 4 bases, with 19 bases between them. CDR3 length: 16 residues. Germline V gene lookup returns CDR1 KGHSH and CDR2 LQKENI. CDR3 protein: CASSRQRGALGETQYF. CDR3 DNA: TGTGCCAGCTCACGACAAAGGGGGGCTCTTGGAGAGACCCAGTACTTC.

The chain employs TRBV19 and TRBJ1-1, with D uncertain. V lost 7 bases and J lost 1, with 19 bases in between. CDR3 size: 16 residues. Per germline, CDR1 LNHDA and CDR2 SQIVND (reference sequence). The CDR3 here is CASTLRHSNPNTEAFF. The DNA of the CDR3 is TGTGCCAGTACCCTTCGGCACTCAAATCCGAACACTGAAGCTTTCTTT.

The gene calls are TRBV5-1 and TRBJ2-3; D ambiguous. The CDR3 consists of 14 residues. Trimming removed 2 bases at V and 6 bases at J, with 13 bases between. CDR1 and CDR2 (germline): SGHRS, YFSETQ. This chain's CDR3 is CASSFLGPQDTQYF. The DNA for the CDR3 is TGCGCCAGCAGCTTCTTAGGTCCCCAGGATACGCAGTATTTT.

This clone was recorded only once. The chain employs TRBV21-1 and TRBJ1-1. TRBV21-1 is a pseudogene segment. The CDR3 spans 20 residues. The CDR3 region is CASSKALSLPGTGAGTEAFF. The CDR3 region has the DNA TGTGCCAGCAGCAAAGCGCTTTCACTTCCGGGGACTGGGGCGGGCACTGAAGCTTTCTTT.

The chain carries TRBV6-1 and TRBJ1-2; weak D call: TRBD1 (6 bases). Germline CDR1 and CDR2: MNHNS and SASEGT. The ends were cut back, 0 bases at V and 4 bases at J, with 15 bases in the middle. This CDR3 spans 16 amino acids. In DNA, the CDR3 is TGTGCCAGCAGTGAAGCGCTAGTACAGGGAGGCTATGGCTACACCTTC. This codes for CASSEALVQGGYGYTF.

V is TRBV7-2 and J is TRBJ2-7, with D perhaps matching TRBD1 or TRBD2 (7 bases each). CDR3 length: 14 residues. CDR1 and CDR2 (germline): SGHTA, FQGNSA. V dropped 6 bases and J dropped 2 bases, with 14 bases sitting between them. CDR3 in DNA: TGTGCCAGCAGGGGAGGGGGCGGAACCTACGAGCAGTACTTC. This encodes CASRGGGGTYEQYF. The complete variable domain, with remaining parts taken from reference TRBV7-2 and TRBJ2-7, reads GAGVSQSPSNKVTEKGKDVELRCDPISGHTALYWYRQSLGQGLEFLIYFQGNSAPDKSGLPSDRFSAERTGGSVSTLTIQRTQQEDSAVYLCASRGGGGTYEQYFGPGTRLTVT.

V usage is TRBV2 and J usage is TRBJ2-1, with TRBD2 matching 12 bases. The V gene end was trimmed by 8 bases and the J gene end by 8 bases; junction bases not matched to a gene: 10. Germline CDR1 is SNHLY and CDR2 is FYNNEI. This CDR3 spans 15 amino acids. Here the CDR3 reads CASLLLAGGRDEQFF. The CDR3 region has the DNA TGTGCCAGCCTCCTACTAGCGGGGGGTCGGGATGAGCAGTTCTTC.

The chain is built from TRBV6-6 and TRBJ2-5; D possibly uses TRBD1 or TRBD2 (6 bases each). V dropped 2 bases and J dropped 5 bases, with 12 bases sitting between them. This CDR3 spans 14 amino acids. Germline V CDR1 and CDR2: MNHNY, SVGAGI (reference sequence). CDR3 sequence (DNA): TGTGCCAGCAGTTACATACAGGGACTTGAGACCCAGTACTTC. It yields the protein CASSYIQGLETQYF.

V gene TRBV18 combines with J gene TRBJ2-4; no clear D gene. Germline CDR1 is KGHSH and CDR2 is LQKENI. The CDR3 has 11 amino acids. With 9 bases removed from V and 7 bases from J, the gap between germline ends came to 10 bases. The CDR3 region has the DNA TGTGCCAGTTCGGAATTGAACATTCAGTACTTC. Protein product: CASSELNIQYF.

V and J are TRBV5-5 and TRBJ2-3; TRBD1 might be the D (6 bases). The CDR3 is 16 amino acids. CDR1 is SGHKS, CDR2 YYEKEE, per germline (reference sequence). V lost 4 bases, J lost 2 bases, and 17 bases lay in between. The CDR3 reads CASSLRDKRPTDTQYF. The CDR3 nucleotides are TGTGCCAGCAGCCTCCGGGACAAAAGACCCACAGATACGCAGTATTTT. The whole variable domain, filled in from reference TRBV5-5 and TRBJ2-3, reads DAGVTQSPTHLIKTRGQQVTLRCSPISGHKSVSWYQQVLGQGPQFIFQYYEKEERGRGNFPDRFSARQFPNYSSELNVNALLLGDSALYLCASSLRDKRPTDTQYFGPGTRLTVL.

This clone was recorded once. This rearrangement joins TRBV7-2 to TRBJ1-2, with D uncertain. This CDR3 has 17 amino acids. Germline V gives CDR1 SGHTA, CDR2 FQGNSA. Trimming shortened V by 2 bases and J by 3 bases, and 19 bases separated the two germline ends. CDR3 DNA sequence: TGTGCCAGCAGCTTATCCGGGGTGAGGGCTGTAGACTATGGCTACACCTTC. It translates to CASSLSGVRAVDYGYTF. Drawing the rest from reference TRBV7-2 and TRBJ1-2, the complete variable domain is GAGVSQSPSNKVTEKGKDVELRCDPISGHTALYWYRQSLGQGLEFLIYFQGNSAPDKSGLPSDRFSAERTGGSVSTLTIQRTQQEDSAVYLCASSLSGVRAVDYGYTFGSGTRLTVV.

The genes are TRBV6-5 and TRBJ2-2, with D possibly matching TRBD1 (6 bases). Germline values: CDR1 MNHEY, CDR2 SVGAGI. V was trimmed by 5 bases and J by 3 bases, leaving 13 bases between them. The CDR3 runs to 15 residues. CDR3 residues: CASSRTRGHTGELFF. DNA for the CDR3: TGTGCCAGCAGTCGGACCAGGGGACACACCGGGGAGCTGTTTTTT.

The rearrangement joins TRBV7-8 to TRBJ1-2, with D hard to call. CDR3 size: 13 residues. CDR1 is SGHVS and CDR2 is FQNEAQ in the germline V gene. Trimming removed 5 bases at V and 2 bases at J, with 9 bases between. The CDR3 nucleotides are TGTGCCAGCAGCATGACGAAAAACTATGGCTACACCTTC. Its protein is CASSMTKNYGYTF.

This clone was picked up a small number of times. V and J are TRBV7-6 and TRBJ1-6; D is unclear. Trimming removed 1 base from V and 4 bases from J, with 11 bases in between. This CDR3 contains 16 residues. Germline V gene sequence: CDR1 SGHVS, CDR2 FNYEAQ. The CDR3 spells CASSLVSRGYNSPLHF. The CDR3 nucleotides are TGTGCCAGCAGCTTAGTCAGCAGAGGATATAATTCACCCCTCCACTTT.

This chain uses TRBV6-5 with TRBJ1-5; D is undetermined. Trimming stripped 5 bases from V and 12 bases from J, with 11 bases between. This CDR3 is 11 amino acids long. In germline, CDR1 is MNHEY, CDR2 SVGAGI. The CDR3 reads CASSHLTDQHF. The CDR3 DNA follows: TGTGCCAGCAGTCACCTTACTGACCAGCATTTT.

The chain uses TRBV14 and TRBJ2-4; 12 bases align to TRBD1. V lost 7 bases and J lost 9; bases outside the gene matches: 7. CDR1 and CDR2 (germline): SGHDN, FVKESK. The CDR3 runs 14 residues. Here the CDR3 reads CASTSGTGGSIQYF. DNA of the CDR3: TGTGCCAGCACCTCCGGGACAGGGGGCTCCATTCAGTACTTC.